One T cell receptor beta chain is described in this entry. The table lists this clonotype with many counts. What this receptor recognizes is not known. No clone much larger than this one lies a single base away; base qualities are absent. This record comes from a study of regulatory T cells in long-lasting Graves disease (dated by TCRdb to the early 2020s). General notes on the study: Antithyroid drugs had been taken for less than 3 months by newly diagnosed Graves' disease patients. A total of roughly 35 samples were covered by TCR sequencing, comprising about 13 persistent and about 20 newly diagnosed Graves' disease patients. The study took place in China and was registered as a clinical trial. Patients with persistent Graves' disease were compared with patients with newly diagnosed Graves' disease using TCR sequencing and RNA sequencing of peripheral blood. Broad study findings and their caveats: The study examined only peripheral blood because the primary lesion, thyroid tissue, could not be accessed. TRBV28, TRBJ1-2 and TRBJ2-5 were preferentially used in persistent disease, while TRBV20-1 and TRBJ2-1 were favored in newly diagnosed disease. The small sample size was acknowledged by the authors as a limitation that may reduce accuracy. Compared with newly diagnosed patients, persistent Graves' disease patients had lower TCR Shannon entropy and fewer highly expanded clones, which suggests clonal expansion. More public clonotypes were shared among persistent patients (more than 2,500) than among newly diagnosed patients (roughly 960). Sequencing and analysis were limited to the TCR beta chain.

This sample's time point label indicates: newly diagnosed GD, antithyroid drugs for less than 3 months. For both TCR sequencing and RNA sequencing, RNA was extracted from PBMCs in TRIzol. The diagnosis of Graves' disease followed American Thyroid Association guidelines. The patients came from an endocrinology department in Xi'an, China. Each patient gave approximately 10 milliliters of peripheral blood, collected in an EDTA anticoagulant tube. Ficoll Paque Plus density gradient separation was used to isolate PBMCs, and no further T cell sorting was done. An Agilent 2100 Bioanalyzer and agarose gel were used to check RNA quality, while a NanoDrop 2000 measured RNA concentration. From the cysteine up to the phenylalanine, the CDR3 has a length of 16 residues. The entry retains the CDR3 DNA only, 48 bases that are in frame from base 1. CDR1 and CDR2 (LGHDT, YNNKEL) derive from the germline V gene (reference sequence). Trimming takes 3 bases from V and 8 bases from J, and the germline ends sit 19 bases apart.

The library was made by multiplex PCR. Sequencing was carried out with an Illumina HiSeq 4000. To build TCR beta libraries, CDR3 regions were amplified by Arm-PCR using iRepertoire HTBI primers. PCR products were gel purified before sequencing. In the original analysis: Across samples, 60 to 75 TRBV and approximately 15 TRBJ segments were identified and used for gene usage analysis of CDR3 amino acid clonotypes. COPE and FqMerger were used to merge filtered high-quality paired reads into contigs. BLAST was used to align contigs to the IMGT TRBV, TRBD and TRBJ reference genes, and CDR3 was defined following IMGT. Any clonotype with a frequency above 0.1% was counted as a highly expanded clone. Shannon entropy served as the measure of repertoire diversity, while the Gini coefficient captured V-J evenness. A clonotype was considered public if more than one individual shared it. The public sequencing data were trimmed at Q25 with fastp and processed into clonotypes with MiXCR by TCRdb, which kept only in-frame beta chains. Entries are consolidated by CDR3 protein sequence, retaining the most common genes and DNA. The V and J calls were not made by the authors but by TCRdb's processing. The sample contains about 400,000 distinct CDR3 sequences, 15% to 20% of them found a single time. The leading ten clones occupy about 19% of the sample.

These data were likewise used in another study, on T cells in Graves' hyperthyroidism and ophthalmopathy. The second study reports: Stable Graves' hyperthyroidism was defined as the absence of progression to ophthalmopathy over 18 months of follow-up. The hyperthyroidism patients were between 18 and 65 years old and newly diagnosed, with a disease duration of less than 2 months. Patients with uncontrolled infections, other autoimmune diseases, pregnancy or lactation were excluded. Diagnoses were based on clinical symptoms, serum thyroxine and TRAb, thyroid ultrasound and orbital computed tomography. The first round of RT-PCR for the TCR CDR3 was performed with the HTBI primer set and the Qiagen OneStep RT-PCR kit. Most expanded thyroid clonotypes (frequency above 0.001) were also found in blood, which suggests that blood repertoires may mirror thyroid immune responses. A model built on a 13 V-J signature distinguished ophthalmopathy from stable hyperthyroidism, reaching about 89% sensitivity and approximately 81% specificity in cross-validation and 80%/75% in testing. In validation, the model predicted progression to ophthalmopathy a median of about 6.8 months before onset, with about 70% sensitivity and 72.22% specificity. To identify distinguishing TCR V-J signatures, a discovery cohort of 100 patients was used, comprising 40 to 45 with Graves' ophthalmopathy and around 60 with stable Graves' hyperthyroidism. An independent validation cohort of 18 to 20 hyperthyroidism patients and approximately 16 patients who later progressed to ophthalmopathy tested prospective prediction of ophthalmopathy. The roughly 100 discovery patients were randomly divided into training and test sets at a 7:3 ratio. Thyroid tissue and blood T-cell repertoires from more than five Graves' hyperthyroidism patients were also compared in the study. After sampling, hyperthyroidism patients received methimazole starting at 30 mg daily, and ophthalmopathy patients received high-dose intravenous methylprednisolone. A second multiplex PCR round built the libraries, followed by size selection and purification. The libraries were sequenced on an Illumina HiSeq2000 using paired-end 100 bp reads. SOAPnuke was used to process the raw data, removing reads that contained adapters or uncalled bases, had a mean Phred below 15, or lacked an exact match to the constant primer or identifier. High-quality paired reads were merged with COPE v1.2.5, and unique nucleotide sequences were defined as clonotypes. Clonotypes were aligned to IMGT TRBV, TRBD and TRBJ reference segments using MiTCR v1.1. Analysis was restricted to V-J combinations with a frequency above 0.0001, which covered roughly 99% of repertoires. A TCS score was defined as the ratio of F50 (clonal expansion) to E x V (chaos), with BLOSUM62-based TCRdist applied between CDR3 peptides within each V-J. Welch's t-statistics and random forest reduced 500 to 550 V-J features to some 14, which were used in a naive Bayes classifier (R e1071). Sample size was not statistically predetermined, and investigators were not blinded to group allocation. The paper describes TCR Vbeta CDR3 sequencing of 140 or so peripheral blood samples, made up of under 50 ophthalmopathy patients, some 76 hyperthyroidism patients and 17 progressor patients.

The rearranged chain carries TRBV3-1 and TRBJ1-4; the D segment cannot be called with confidence. Sequenced material: peripheral blood mononuclear cells (PBMCs), taken at new diagnosis, from a patient treated with antithyroid drugs. This receptor was obtained from a woman aged 18-29 years with Graves disease. Donor details come from another sample of the same person, matched by shared clones. The DNA is as follows: TGTGCCAGCAGCCATATTGTCGCAGGTGGTTACGAAAAACTGTTTTTT. Its coded protein is CASSHIVAGGYEKLFF. Extended through the reference TRBV3-1 and TRBJ1-4 proteins, this CDR3 yields the full variable domain: DTAVSQTPKYLVTQMGNDKSIKCEQNLGHDTMYWYKQDSKKFLKIMFSYNNKELIINETVPNRFSPKSPDKAHLNLHINSLELGDSAVYFCASSHIVAGGYEKLFFGSGTQLSVL.